This T cell receptor (beta chain) was documented in a study of cytomegalovirus exposure and HLA in healthy donors. Study-wide points: A later analysis reportedly found fewer N-insertions in an Asian-associated ancestry cluster than the roughly 680-donor mean.

Likely unrecorded immune exposures existed in these nominally healthy donors. V was clipped by 1 base and J by 2 bases, with 12 bases between them. CDR1 is LGHNA, CDR2 YNFKEQ, per germline. There are 15 residues in the CDR3. This clone is a singleton in its sample. Antigen: not known. The PCR made use of 60 Vbeta and 13 Jbeta primers. In the authors' methods: The authors later counted roughly 87 million unique TCR beta chains, around 9.9 million of them shared. Profiling relied on immunoSEQ multiplex PCR, and the TCRdb table lists in-frame clones only, not all of them. The V and J calls and clone size come from that table; D and trimming were worked out from the DNA. Counted here are 150,000 or so clones, 80% to 85% occurring once; the ten biggest clones make up 1.5% to 2.5%.

V usage is TRBV4-2 and J usage is TRBJ2-7, with TRBD1 as a possible D gene (5 bases). The TCR was taken from a man younger than 35 in good health and CMV-seronegative. Material: PBMCs. CDR3 nucleotide sequence: TGTGCCAGCAGCCAAGGTGGGCAGGGTCCCTACGAGCAGTACTTC. Its translation: CASSQGGQGPYEQYF.